Listed below are T cell receptor beta chains from one sample, sequenced in a study of shared clonotypes between healthy human individuals. Some clones are missing from TCRdb's copy, which holds only in-frame ones; the method was immunoSEQ multiplex PCR. The sample consists of 800,000 to 1,200,000 clones, 75% to 85% of them appearing once. Specimen: memory CD4+ T cells from PBMCs. The receptor source for this set is a young man in good health. Some clones in this sample may be carry-over from other donors' samples. The CDR3 runs from the conserved cysteine through the conserved F or W. Fields, in order: J gene, D gene, V gene, clone size, CDR3 protein, CDR3 DNA. A D gene is named only where the DNA matches it firmly. Expanded clones are given a class, and other clones once, few, many or no size at all.

TRBJ2-5 . TRBV7-2 . CASSLWVDQGETQYF TGTGCCAGCAGCTTATGGGTCGACCAGGGGGAGACCCAGTACTTC
TRBJ1-4 . TRBV5-8 . CASSLRGGHEKLFF TGTGCCAGCAGCTTGCGGGGTGGTCATGAAAAACTGTTTTTT
TRBJ2-7 . TRBV25-1 . CASSEKRFRGMLVYEQYF TGTGCCAGCAGTGAAAAGAGATTCAGGGGAATGTTAGTCTACGAGCAGTACTTC
TRBJ2-7 TRBD1 TRBV18 once CASSPYPGTGRYEQYF TGTGCCAGCTCACCATATCCCGGGACAGGGAGGTACGAGCAGTACTTC
TRBJ1-1 . TRBV19 . CASSSGNENTEAFF TGTGCCAGTAGCTCGGGAAACGAGAACACTGAAGCTTTCTTT
TRBJ2-1 TRBD2 TRBV5-1 . CASSLGASGYNEQFF TGCGCCAGCAGCTTGGGTGCTAGCGGTTACAATGAGCAGTTCTTC
TRBJ2-1 TRBD1 TRBV9 . CASSVVSGTGTFF TGTGCCAGCAGCGTAGTAAGCGGGACAGGGACGTTCTTC
TRBJ2-7 . TRBV6-5 . CASSYRGRSYEQYF TGTGCCAGCAGTTACAGGGGTAGGTCCTACGAGCAGTACTTC
TRBJ1-1 . TRBV19 . CASSILGGTEAFF TGTGCCAGTAGTATTCTAGGGGGCACTGAAGCTTTCTTT
TRBJ2-1 . TRBV7-2 few CASSTGGSRSYNEQFF TGTGCCAGCAGTACCGGTGGGTCCCGCTCCTACAATGAGCAGTTCTTC
TRBJ1-2 . TRBV4-1 . CASSQDLGYGYTF TGCGCCAGCAGCCAAGATTTGGGCTATGGCTACACCTTC
TRBJ1-2 . TRBV7-3 many CASSAQGGGYTF TGTGCCAGCAGCGCACAGGGTGGCGGCTACACCTTC
TRBJ1-3 . TRBV21-1 . CASSKFARPPSGNTIYF TGTGCCAGCAGCAAATTCGCTCGACCGCCTAGTGGAAACACCATATATTTT
TRBJ2-1 . TRBV9 . CASSVDARQSSYNEQFF TGTGCCAGCAGCGTAGATGCTCGGCAGAGCTCCTACAATGAGCAGTTCTTC
TRBJ2-7 . TRBV5-1 . CASSVGNEQYF TGCGCCAGCAGCGTAGGAAACGAGCAGTACTTC
TRBJ1-2 . TRBV30 . CAWSVDHNYGYTF TGTGCCTGGAGTGTCGACCATAACTATGGCTACACCTTC
TRBJ1-1 . TRBV20-1 few CSARGGTEAFF TGCAGTGCTAGGGGGGGAACTGAAGCTTTCTTT
TRBJ2-2 TRBD1 TRBV5-1 . CASTPGQGARPNTGELFF TGCGCCAGCACCCCAGGGCAGGGGGCCCGACCAAACACCGGGGAGCTGTTTTTT
TRBJ2-1 TRBD2 TRBV7-3 . CASSLSGTSGGSEQFF TGTGCCAGCAGCTTATCTGGGACTAGCGGGGGGAGTGAGCAGTTCTTC
TRBJ1-5 . TRBV7-2 . CASSLTGGGNQPQHF TGTGCCAGCAGCTTGACGGGCGGGGGCAATCAGCCCCAGCATTTT
TRBJ1-2 . TRBV28 many CASLGLPVGYTF TGTGCCAGCCTCGGACTTCCGGTGGGCTACACCTTC
TRBJ1-3 . TRBV4-2 . CASSQDPGGSGNTIYF TGTGCCAGCAGCCAAGATCCTGGCGGATCTGGAAACACCATATATTTT
TRBJ1-5 . TRBV6-5 . CASTSTLGSNQPQHF TGTGCCAGCACTTCAACTTTAGGGAGCAATCAGCCCCAGCATTTT
TRBJ1-1 . TRBV28 . CASSLRGTLNTEAFF TGTGCCAGCAGTTTGCGCGGGACGCTGAACACTGAAGCTTTCTTT
TRBJ1-4 TRBD1 TRBV6-6 few CASSTTGTGDEKLFF TGTGCCAGCAGTACGACAGGGACCGGGGATGAAAAACTGTTTTTT
TRBJ1-1 . TRBV6-6 . CASSYEGGNTEAFF TGTGCCAGCAGTTACGAGGGCGGGAACACTGAAGCTTTCTTT
TRBJ2-3 . TRBV7-8 . CASSADGNTDTQYF TGTGCCAGCAGCGCGGACGGAAACACAGATACGCAGTATTTT
TRBJ2-5 TRBD1 TRBV9 few CASSEILGQGGQETQYF TGTGCCAGCAGTGAGATTCTGGGACAGGGGGGCCAAGAGACCCAGTACTTC
TRBJ2-2 . TRBV10-1 once CASRSDGANTGELFF TGCGCCAGCAGGTCTGACGGAGCGAACACCGGGGAGCTGTTTTTT
TRBJ1-3 . TRBV28 . CASSFGGMLGNTIYF TGTGCCAGCAGTTTCGGGGGAATGCTTGGAAACACCATATATTTT
TRBJ2-1 . TRBV5-1 . CASSLFEPQEDEQFF TGCGCCAGCAGCCTGTTCGAGCCCCAAGAGGATGAGCAGTTCTTC
TRBJ2-7 . TRBV30 . CAWSTGGGTEQYF TGTGCCTGGAGTACGGGTGGTGGGACTGAGCAGTACTTC
TRBJ2-3 . TRBV5-1 . CASTGQGRDTQYF TGCGCCAGCACGGGTCAGGGAAGAGATACGCAGTATTTT
TRBJ2-4 . TRBV2 . CASSSGTQNIQYF TGTGCCAGCAGTTCCGGGACGCAAAACATTCAGTACTTC
TRBJ2-5 . TRBV5-1 . CASSSLRLGETQYF TGCGCCAGCAGCTCCCTAAGGTTGGGCGAGACCCAGTACTTC
TRBJ1-1 . TRBV5-4 . CASSSRGMNTEAFF TGTGCCAGCAGCTCCAGGGGCATGAACACTGAAGCTTTCTTT
TRBJ1-2 . TRBV19 . CASSIGTSTNYGYTF TGTGCCAGTAGTATCGGGACATCCACTAACTATGGCTACACCTTC
TRBJ2-2 . TRBV7-2 . CASSSPSLGFGELFF TGTGCCAGCAGCTCACCCTCACTGGGATTCGGGGAGCTGTTTTTT
TRBJ1-2 TRBD1 TRBV4-2 . CASSQDLDRDPYGYTF TGTGCCAGCAGCCAAGATCTCGACAGGGACCCCTATGGCTACACCTTC
TRBJ1-4 . TRBV6-6 . CASDMRGFRTEKLFF TGTGCCAGCGATATGAGGGGGTTCCGGACGGAAAAACTGTTTTTT
TRBJ1-2 . TRBV7-2 . CASSQTTGYGYTF TGTGCCAGCAGCCAGACCACAGGCTATGGCTACACCTTC
TRBJ1-2 TRBD1 TRBV6-6 . CASSYWTGDHGYTF TGTGCCAGCAGTTACTGGACAGGGGACCATGGCTACACCTTC
TRBJ1-1 . TRBV23-1 . CASSPSGPEDDTEAFF TGCGCCAGCAGTCCCTCGGGGCCCGAGGATGACACTGAAGCTTTCTTT
TRBJ2-1 TRBD1 TRBV27 . CASRRGQTYNEQFF TGTGCCAGCAGGAGGGGACAGACCTACAATGAGCAGTTCTTC
TRBJ2-5 TRBD1 TRBV18 . CASSLSNPGTGETQYF TGTGCCAGCTCACTTTCCAATCCCGGGACAGGAGAGACCCAGTACTTC
TRBJ1-2 . TRBV5-1 . CASSLAGSYGYTF TGCGCCAGCAGCTTGGCCGGGAGCTATGGCTACACCTTC
TRBJ1-2 TRBD1 TRBV19 . CASSWDSYYGYTF TGTGCCAGTAGTTGGGACAGCTACTATGGCTACACCTTC
TRBJ2-5 TRBD2 TRBV10-3 . CATGTSGKETQYF TGTGCCACCGGGACTAGCGGGAAAGAGACCCAGTACTTC
TRBJ2-2 . TRBV28 . CASSLTAGNTGELFF TGTGCCAGCAGTTTAACGGCGGGAAACACCGGGGAGCTGTTTTTT
TRBJ1-4 . TRBV10-3 . CAISEVAGEGEKLFF TGTGCCATCAGTGAGGTGGCAGGGGAGGGTGAAAAACTGTTTTTT
TRBJ1-1 . TRBV27 few CASNGGLGTEAFF TGTGCCAGCAATGGGGGCTTGGGGACTGAAGCTTTCTTT
TRBJ2-7 . TRBV7-9 . CASSQARSSYEQYF TGTGCCAGCAGCCAAGCGCGATCCTCCTACGAGCAGTACTTC